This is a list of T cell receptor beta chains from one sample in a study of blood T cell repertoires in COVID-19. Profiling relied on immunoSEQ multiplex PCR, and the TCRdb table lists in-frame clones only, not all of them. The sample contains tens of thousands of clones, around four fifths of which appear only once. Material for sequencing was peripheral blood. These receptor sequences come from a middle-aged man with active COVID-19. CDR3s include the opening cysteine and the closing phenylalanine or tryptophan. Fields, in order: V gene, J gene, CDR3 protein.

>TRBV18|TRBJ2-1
CASSPGGRAVGNEQFF
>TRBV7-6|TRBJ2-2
CASRPVQGNTGELFF
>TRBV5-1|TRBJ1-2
CASSLLGGQGWQGYTF
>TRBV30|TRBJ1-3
CAWIDTHSGNTIYF
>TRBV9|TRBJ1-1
CASSVADTGGNLNTEAFF
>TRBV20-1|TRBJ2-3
CSASTGTSGGDTQYF
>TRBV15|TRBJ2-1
CATSRGGNEQFF
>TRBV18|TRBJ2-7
CASSLSPSSYEQYF
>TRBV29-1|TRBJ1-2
CSVEGGQGWGGYTF
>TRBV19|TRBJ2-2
CASKFDSLNTGELFF
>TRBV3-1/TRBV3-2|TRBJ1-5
CASSLTGYSNQPQHF
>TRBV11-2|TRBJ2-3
CASSANLVDTQYF
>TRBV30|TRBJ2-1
CAWSSEGRNEQFF
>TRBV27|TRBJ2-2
CASKRTGITGELFF
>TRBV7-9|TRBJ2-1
CASSSYRPGFTNEQFF
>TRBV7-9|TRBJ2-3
CASSWQAGGTDTQYF
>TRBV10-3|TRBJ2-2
CAISESTGTGELFF
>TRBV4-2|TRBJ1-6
CASSQDVGGGNSPLHF
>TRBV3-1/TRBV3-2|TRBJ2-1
CASSQDPRSSYNEQFF
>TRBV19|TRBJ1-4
CASRTLGGAFEKLFF
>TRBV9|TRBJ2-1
CASSVTSGTSGTGEQFF
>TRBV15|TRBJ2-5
CATSRDFKETQYF
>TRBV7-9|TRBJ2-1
CASSLLGAGGHNEQFF
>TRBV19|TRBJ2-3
CASSLRQPDTQYF
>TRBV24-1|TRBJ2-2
CATSDLGQGDTGELFF
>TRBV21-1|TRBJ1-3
CASSTSRARENTIYF
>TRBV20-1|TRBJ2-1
CSASYRLARNEQFF
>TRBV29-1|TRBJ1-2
CSVEGWGAGGHNYGYTF
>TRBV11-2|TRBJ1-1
CASSKDRTNEAFF
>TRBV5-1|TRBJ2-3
CASLGGLGTDTQYF
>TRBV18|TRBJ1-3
CASSLRTDRAGNTIYF
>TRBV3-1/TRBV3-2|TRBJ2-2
CASSQPLAAPGELFF
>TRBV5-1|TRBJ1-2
CASSAQGSYGYTF
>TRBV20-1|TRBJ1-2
CSASLILDNNYGYTF
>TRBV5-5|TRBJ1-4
CASRRSQGAREKLFF
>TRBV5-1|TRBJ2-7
CASSLSRMSYEQYF
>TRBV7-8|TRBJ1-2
CASSLDGQSYGYTF
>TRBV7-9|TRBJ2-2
CASSLEGDRELFF
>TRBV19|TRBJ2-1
CASSTILAGTYNEQFF
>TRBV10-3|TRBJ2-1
CAISASGTSGSFRNEQFF
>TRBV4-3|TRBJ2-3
CASSQRPGLAGTDTQYF
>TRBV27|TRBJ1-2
CASSARQTRNYGYTF
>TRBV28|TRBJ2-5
CASSLSGIETQYF
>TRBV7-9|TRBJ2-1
CASSFLGTGFNEQFF
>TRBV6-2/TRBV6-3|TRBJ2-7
CASSLLGAEGSYEQYF
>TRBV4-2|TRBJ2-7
CASSQDLLAGGLYEQYF
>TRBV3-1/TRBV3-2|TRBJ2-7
CASSRRPMPSYEQYF
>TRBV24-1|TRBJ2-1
CATSDFRQGQFF
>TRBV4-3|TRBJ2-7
CASSQETGGAYEQYF